This T cell receptor beta chain originates from a study of human T cells and chemical hapten exposure (TCRdb year 2021). Concerning the study at large: For sensitization, 2% DPC in acetone was applied to a roughly 2 cm by roughly 2 cm area of upper inner arm skin. Throughout the study period of 20 to 25 weeks, patients also received therapeutic DPC doses to the scalp every week. Patch testing was performed on the upper back with Finn chambers containing 0.01% DPC, and the patch tests were scored after 6 days according to International Contact Dermatitis Research Group standards. Most of the patients in the cohort were female, and the cohort covered alopecia areata with under or over 50% scalp involvement, alopecia totalis and alopecia universalis. Libraries were pooled for sequencing, and variation in per-sample TCR yields was attributed mainly to small differences in library volumes within the pool. The study tracked peripheral blood TCR repertoire changes in vivo during primary and secondary sensitization to the hapten diphenylcyclopropenone (DPC) in alopecia patients. Blood was sampled from patients pre-sensitization (week 0) and at 2, 6 and about 24 weeks after DPC sensitization. Roughly 30 alopecia patients gave blood for TCR sequencing at one to four time points (pre-sensitization, 2, 6 and 24 weeks). Overall study outcomes, separate from this receptor: Compared with pre-sensitization or healthy control sets, expanded TCRs formed significantly more large CDR3 similarity clusters, which is consistent with antigen-driven responses. Repeated subsampling changed both the strength of the expansion versus patch-test correlation and the threshold at which that correlation became significant. Patch test score correlated positively with the number of PT1 expanded TCRs, reaching significance at thresholds 8, 16 and 32 but not at 4. All patients had alopecia, a presumed autoimmune disease, so their immune response might differ from that of healthy individuals. DPC sensitization did not change how many TCRs were above 1 in 1000 frequency, and no evidence was found of alterations in global repertoire structure.

This clonotype was picked up many times. Its antigen specificity is not known. Base qualities were left out, and no much larger clone turns up one base away. The CDR3 holds 16 amino acids from the cysteine to the phenylalanine. CDR3 DNA only is kept here, 48 bases in frame from base 1. Based on the germline V gene, the CDR1 and CDR2 sequences are MNHEY and SVGEGT. Trimming leaves V shorter by 6 bases and J shorter by 7 bases, with the junction holding 11 bases beyond the gene matches. Library preparation was by RACE. For sequencing, a NextSeq 500 was employed. During library preparation, unique molecular identifiers were attached to individual cDNA molecules so that TCRs could be counted in a quantitative, reproducible way. Each blood RNA sample was used to sequence both TCR alpha and TCR beta chains. Per the authors' processing: Samples had a median of about 96,000 TCRs, with a range from roughly 20,000 to 690,600. V, J and CDR3 annotation of the TCR reads was carried out using the Decombinator software suite. To make PS versus PT1 abundance plots, every sample was subsampled to the same number of TCRs (28,000). TCRs were defined as expanded if absent before sensitization and observed at least eight times at the 2-week time point. TCRdb trimmed public reads at Q25 via fastp, called clones via MiXCR and kept in-frame beta chains. Each CDR3 protein gets just one entry, which takes the most common genes and DNA from the rows behind it. The V and J calls and clone size come from TCRdb's table, not from the authors' own analysis. The sample contains 45,000 to 60,000 distinct CDR3 sequences, about 9% of them found a single time. 11% to 15% of the sample is held by the ten biggest clonotypes.

Explained via the paper, the time point label denotes: pre-sensitization, week 0. The treatment or condition label here, explained by the study, means: therapeutic diphenylcyclopropenone sensitization with weekly scalp DPC. Blood at each patch-test visit was drawn before the patch test was applied. Patients were considered eligible if aged 18 to 70, diagnosed with alopecia and deemed suitable for DPC therapy, and patients were excluded if pregnant. Total RNA was extracted from unfractionated whole blood that had been collected in Tempus Blood RNA tubes. The TCR sequence derives from a woman aged 35 to 49 with alopecia areata. Some clones in this sample may be carry-over from other donors' samples. The V gene is TRBV6-2 or TRBV6-3 and the J gene is TRBJ2-1, and 11 junctional nucleotides match TRBD2. The material sequenced was whole blood, taken in connection with sensitization to the hapten diphenylcyclopropenone (DPC). DNA sequence: TGTGCCAGCAGAACCGGGACTAGCGGCCCTTTTAATGAGCAGTTCTTC. Translated, this gives CASRTGTSGPFNEQFF.